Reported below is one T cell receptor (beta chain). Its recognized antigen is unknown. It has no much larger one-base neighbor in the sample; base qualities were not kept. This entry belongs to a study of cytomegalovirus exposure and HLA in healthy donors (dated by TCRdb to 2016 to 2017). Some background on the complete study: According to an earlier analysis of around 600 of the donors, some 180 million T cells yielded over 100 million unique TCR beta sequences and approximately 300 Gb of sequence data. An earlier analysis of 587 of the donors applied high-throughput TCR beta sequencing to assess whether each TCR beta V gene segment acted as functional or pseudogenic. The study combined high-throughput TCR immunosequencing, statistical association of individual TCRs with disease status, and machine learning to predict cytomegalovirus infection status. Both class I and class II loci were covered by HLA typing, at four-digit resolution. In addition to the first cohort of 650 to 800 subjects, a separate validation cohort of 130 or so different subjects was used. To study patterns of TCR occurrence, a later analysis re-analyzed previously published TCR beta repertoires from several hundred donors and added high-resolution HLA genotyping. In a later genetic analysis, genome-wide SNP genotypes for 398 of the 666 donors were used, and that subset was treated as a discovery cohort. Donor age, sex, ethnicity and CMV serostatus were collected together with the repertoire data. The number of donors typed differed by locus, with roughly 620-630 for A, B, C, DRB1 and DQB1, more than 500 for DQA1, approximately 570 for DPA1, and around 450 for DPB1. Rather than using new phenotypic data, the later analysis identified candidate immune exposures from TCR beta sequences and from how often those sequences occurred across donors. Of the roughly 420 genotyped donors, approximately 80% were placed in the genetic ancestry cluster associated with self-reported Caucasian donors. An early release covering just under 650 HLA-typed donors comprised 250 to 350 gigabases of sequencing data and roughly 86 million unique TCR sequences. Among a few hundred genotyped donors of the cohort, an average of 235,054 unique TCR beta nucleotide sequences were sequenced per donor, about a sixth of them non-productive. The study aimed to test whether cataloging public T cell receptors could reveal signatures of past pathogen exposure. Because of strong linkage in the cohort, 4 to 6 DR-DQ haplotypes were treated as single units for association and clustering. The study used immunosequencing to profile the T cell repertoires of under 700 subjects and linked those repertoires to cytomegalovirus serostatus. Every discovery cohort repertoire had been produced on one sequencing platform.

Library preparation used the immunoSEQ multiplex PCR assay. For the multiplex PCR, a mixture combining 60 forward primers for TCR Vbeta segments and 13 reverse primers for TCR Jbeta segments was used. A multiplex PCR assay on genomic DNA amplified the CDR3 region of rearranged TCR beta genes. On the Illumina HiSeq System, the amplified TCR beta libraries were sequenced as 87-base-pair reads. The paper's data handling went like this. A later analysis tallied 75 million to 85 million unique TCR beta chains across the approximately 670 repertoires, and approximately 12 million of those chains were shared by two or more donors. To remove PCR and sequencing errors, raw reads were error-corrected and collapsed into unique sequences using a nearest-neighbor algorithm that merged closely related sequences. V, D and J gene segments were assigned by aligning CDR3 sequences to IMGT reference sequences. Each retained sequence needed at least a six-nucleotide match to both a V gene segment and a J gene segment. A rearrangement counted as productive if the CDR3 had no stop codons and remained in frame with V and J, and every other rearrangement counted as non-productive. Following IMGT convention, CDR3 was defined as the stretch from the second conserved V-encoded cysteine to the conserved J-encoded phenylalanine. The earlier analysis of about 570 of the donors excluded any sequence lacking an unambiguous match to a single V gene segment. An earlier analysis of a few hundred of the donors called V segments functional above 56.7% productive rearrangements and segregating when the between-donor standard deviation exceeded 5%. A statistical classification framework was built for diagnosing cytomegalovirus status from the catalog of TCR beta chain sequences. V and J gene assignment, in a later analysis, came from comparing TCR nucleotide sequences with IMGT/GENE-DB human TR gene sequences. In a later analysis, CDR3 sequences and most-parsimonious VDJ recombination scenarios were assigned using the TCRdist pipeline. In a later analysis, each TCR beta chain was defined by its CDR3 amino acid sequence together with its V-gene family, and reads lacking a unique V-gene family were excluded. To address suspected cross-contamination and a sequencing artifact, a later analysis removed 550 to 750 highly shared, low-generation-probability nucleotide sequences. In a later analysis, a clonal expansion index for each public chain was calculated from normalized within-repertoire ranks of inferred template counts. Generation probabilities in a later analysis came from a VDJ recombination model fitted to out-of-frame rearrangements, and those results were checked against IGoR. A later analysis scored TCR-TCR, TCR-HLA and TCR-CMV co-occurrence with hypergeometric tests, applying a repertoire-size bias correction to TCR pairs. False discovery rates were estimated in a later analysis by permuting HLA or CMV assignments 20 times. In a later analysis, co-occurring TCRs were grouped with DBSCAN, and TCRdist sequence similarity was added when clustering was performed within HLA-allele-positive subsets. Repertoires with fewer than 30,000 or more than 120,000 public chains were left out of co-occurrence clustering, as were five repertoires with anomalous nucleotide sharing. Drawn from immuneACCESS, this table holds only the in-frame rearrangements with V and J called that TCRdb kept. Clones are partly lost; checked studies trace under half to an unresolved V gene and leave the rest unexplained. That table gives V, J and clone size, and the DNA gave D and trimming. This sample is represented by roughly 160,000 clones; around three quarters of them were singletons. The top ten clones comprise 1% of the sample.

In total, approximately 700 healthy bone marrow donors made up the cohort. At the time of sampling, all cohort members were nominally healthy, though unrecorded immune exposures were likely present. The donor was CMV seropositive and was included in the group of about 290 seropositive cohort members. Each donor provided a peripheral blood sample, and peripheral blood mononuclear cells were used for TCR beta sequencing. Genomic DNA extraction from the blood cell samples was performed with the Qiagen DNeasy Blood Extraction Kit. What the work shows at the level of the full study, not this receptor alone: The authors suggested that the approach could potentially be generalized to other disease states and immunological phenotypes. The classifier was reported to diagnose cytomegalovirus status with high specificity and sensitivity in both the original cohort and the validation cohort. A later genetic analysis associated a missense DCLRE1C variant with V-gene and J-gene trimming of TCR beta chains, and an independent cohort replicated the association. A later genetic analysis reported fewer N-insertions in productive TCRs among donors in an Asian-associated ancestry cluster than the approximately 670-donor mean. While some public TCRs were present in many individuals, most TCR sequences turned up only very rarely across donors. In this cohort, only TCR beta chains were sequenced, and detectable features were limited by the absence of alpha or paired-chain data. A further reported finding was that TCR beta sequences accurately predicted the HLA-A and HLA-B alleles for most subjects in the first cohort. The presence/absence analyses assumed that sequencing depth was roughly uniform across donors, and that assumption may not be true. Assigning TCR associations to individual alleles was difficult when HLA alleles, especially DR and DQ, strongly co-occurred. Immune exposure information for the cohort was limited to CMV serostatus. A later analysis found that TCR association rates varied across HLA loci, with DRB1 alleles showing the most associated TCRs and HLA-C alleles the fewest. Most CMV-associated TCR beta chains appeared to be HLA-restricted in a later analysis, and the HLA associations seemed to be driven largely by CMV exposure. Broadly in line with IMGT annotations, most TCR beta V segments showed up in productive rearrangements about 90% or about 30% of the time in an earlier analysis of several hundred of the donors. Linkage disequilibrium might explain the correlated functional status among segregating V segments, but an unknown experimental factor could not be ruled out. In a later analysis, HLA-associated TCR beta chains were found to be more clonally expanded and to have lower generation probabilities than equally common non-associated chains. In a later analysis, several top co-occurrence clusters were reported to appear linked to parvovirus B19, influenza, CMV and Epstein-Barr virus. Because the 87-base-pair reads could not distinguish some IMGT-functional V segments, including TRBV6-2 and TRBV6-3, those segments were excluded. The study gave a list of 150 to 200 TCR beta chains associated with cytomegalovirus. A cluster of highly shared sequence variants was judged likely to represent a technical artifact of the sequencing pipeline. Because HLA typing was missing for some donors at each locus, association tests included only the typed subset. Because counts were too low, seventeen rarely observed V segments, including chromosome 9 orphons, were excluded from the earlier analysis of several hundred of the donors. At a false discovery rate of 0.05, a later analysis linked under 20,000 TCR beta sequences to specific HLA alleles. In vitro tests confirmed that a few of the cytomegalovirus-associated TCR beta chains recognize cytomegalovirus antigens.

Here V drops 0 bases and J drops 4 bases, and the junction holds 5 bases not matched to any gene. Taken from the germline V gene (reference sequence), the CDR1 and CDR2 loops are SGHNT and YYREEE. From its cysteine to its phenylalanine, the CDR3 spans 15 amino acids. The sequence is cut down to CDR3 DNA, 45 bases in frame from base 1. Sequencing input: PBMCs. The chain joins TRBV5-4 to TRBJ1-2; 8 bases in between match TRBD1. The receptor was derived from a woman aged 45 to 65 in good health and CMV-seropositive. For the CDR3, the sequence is CASSLGQGAVYGYTF. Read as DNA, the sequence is TGTGCCAGCAGCTTGGGCCAGGGGGCGGTCTATGGCTACACCTTC.